This T cell receptor (beta chain) originates from a study of T cell responses to AZD1222 COVID-19 vaccine. The germline V and J ends were trimmed by 3 bases and 2 bases, with 8 bases remaining between them. Germline V lookup: CDR1 MDHEN, CDR2 SYDVKM. The CDR3 extends over 14 amino acids. Clones were read by immunoSEQ multiplex PCR, and TCRdb kept only the in-frame ones, dropping some. The table has over 150,000 clones, approximately 92% seen once. The sequence derives from an adult in good health. This rearrangement joins TRBV28 to TRBJ1-5, with D perhaps matching TRBD1 (5 bases). Material: peripheral blood, obtained on day 0 of AZD1222 vaccination. CDR3 region: CASSFIGGNQPQHF. CDR3 coding DNA: TGTGCCAGCAGTTTTATAGGGGGCAATCAGCCCCAGCATTTT. The full variable domain, completed using reference TRBV28 and TRBJ1-5, is DVKVTQSSRYLVKRTGEKVFLECVQDMDHENMFWYRQDPGLGLRLIYFSYDVKMKEKGDIPEGYSVSREKKERFSLILESASTNQTSMYLCASSFIGGNQPQHFGDGTRLSIL.